This record concerns one TCR beta chain sequence. This sample is drawn from a study of control samples from healthy donors and cancer patients. The repertoire was sequenced with immunoSEQ multiplex PCR; TCRdb's copy has only in-frame clones and lacks some. This table holds more than 95,000 clones, around 90% found once. V gave up 6 bases and J gave up 5 bases; unmatched junction bases: 10. The CDR3 length is 16 residues. Germline lookup yields CDR1 MNHEY and CDR2 SMNVEV (reference sequence). The specimen was blood. The clonotype originates from a man aged 40-55 years in good health. This chain connects TRBV27 to TRBJ1-2; 12 positions match TRBD1. The CDR3 DNA follows: TGTGCCAGCAGAAAAAATCCGGGACAGGGGGCGTATGGCTACACCTTC. Protein: CASRKNPGQGAYGYTF.